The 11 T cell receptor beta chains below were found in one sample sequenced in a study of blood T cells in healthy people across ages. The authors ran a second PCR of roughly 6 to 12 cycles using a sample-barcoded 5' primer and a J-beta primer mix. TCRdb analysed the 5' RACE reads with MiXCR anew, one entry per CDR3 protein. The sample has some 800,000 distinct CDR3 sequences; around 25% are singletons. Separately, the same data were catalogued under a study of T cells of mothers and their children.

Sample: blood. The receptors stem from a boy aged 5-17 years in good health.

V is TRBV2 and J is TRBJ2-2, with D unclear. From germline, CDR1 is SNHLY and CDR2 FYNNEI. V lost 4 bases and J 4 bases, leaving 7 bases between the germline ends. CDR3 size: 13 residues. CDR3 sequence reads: CASSGRFTGELFF. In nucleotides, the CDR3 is TGTGCCAGCAGTGGTCGTTTCACCGGGGAGCTGTTTTTT.

The chain's CDR3 is CSARPDFYGYEQYF. The CDR3 nucleotides read TGCAGTGCTAGACCTGACTTTTACGGCTACGAGCAGTACTTC. The rearrangement joins TRBV20-1 to TRBJ2-7; D not certain. The CDR3 runs to 14 residues. CDR1 DFQATT and CDR2 SNEGSKA come from the germline V gene (reference sequence). V shed 2 bases and J shed 3 bases, with 14 bases lying between them.

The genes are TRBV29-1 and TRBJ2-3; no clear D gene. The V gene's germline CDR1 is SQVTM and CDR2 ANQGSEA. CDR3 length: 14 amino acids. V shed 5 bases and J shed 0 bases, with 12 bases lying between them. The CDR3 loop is CSVSTLPSTDTQYF. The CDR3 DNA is TGCAGCGTTTCAACGTTGCCTAGCACAGATACGCAGTATTTT.

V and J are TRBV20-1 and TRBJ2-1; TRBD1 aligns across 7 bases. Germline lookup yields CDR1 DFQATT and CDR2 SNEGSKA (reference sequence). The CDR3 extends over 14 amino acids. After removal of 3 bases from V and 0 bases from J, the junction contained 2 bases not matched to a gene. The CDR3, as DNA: TGCAGTGCTAGCGGGACAGACTCCTACAATGAGCAGTTCTTC. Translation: CSASGTDSYNEQFF.

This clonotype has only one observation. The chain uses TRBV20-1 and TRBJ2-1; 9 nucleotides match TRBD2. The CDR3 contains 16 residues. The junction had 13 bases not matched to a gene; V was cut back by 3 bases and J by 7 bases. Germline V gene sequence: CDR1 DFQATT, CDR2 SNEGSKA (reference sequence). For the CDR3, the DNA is TGCAGTGCTAGGAAGGGCGGGGGGGCACAGGCGAATGAGCAGTTCTTC. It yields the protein CSARKGGGAQANEQFF.

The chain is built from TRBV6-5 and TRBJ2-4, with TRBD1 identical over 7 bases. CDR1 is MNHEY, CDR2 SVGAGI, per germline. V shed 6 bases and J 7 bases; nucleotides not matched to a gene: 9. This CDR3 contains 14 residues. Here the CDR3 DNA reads TGTGCCAGCAGCCTACAGGGGCCGGGGAACATTCAGTACTTC. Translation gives CASSLQGPGNIQYF.

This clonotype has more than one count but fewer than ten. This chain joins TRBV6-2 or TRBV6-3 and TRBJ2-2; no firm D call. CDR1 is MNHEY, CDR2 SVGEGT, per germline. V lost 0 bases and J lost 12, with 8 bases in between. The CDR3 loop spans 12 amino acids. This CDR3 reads CASSYSPEQLFF. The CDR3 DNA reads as TGTGCCAGCAGTTACTCGCCGGAGCAGCTGTTTTTT.

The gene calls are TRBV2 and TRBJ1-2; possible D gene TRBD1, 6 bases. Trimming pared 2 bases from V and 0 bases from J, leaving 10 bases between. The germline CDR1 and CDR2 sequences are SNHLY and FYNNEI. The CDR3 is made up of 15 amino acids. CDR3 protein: CASSESPGANYGYTF. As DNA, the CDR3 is TGTGCCAGCAGTGAATCGCCAGGGGCTAACTATGGCTACACCTTC.

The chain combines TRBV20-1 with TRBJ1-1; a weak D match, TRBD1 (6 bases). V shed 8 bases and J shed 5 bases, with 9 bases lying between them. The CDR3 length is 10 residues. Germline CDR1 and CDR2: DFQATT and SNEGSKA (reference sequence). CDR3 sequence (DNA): TGCAGTCCAGGGGTAACTGAAGCTTTCTTT. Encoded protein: CSPGVTEAFF.

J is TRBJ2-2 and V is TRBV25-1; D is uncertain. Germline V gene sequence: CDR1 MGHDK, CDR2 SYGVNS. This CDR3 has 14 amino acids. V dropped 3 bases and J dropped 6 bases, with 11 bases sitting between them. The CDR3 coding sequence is TGTGCCAGCAGTGAGACGGGCAGCGCCGGGGAGCTGTTTTTT. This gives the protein CASSETGSAGELFF. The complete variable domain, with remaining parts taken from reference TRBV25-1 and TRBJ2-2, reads EADIYQTPRYLVIGTGKKITLECSQTMGHDKMYWYQQDPGMELHLIHYSYGVNSTEKGDLSSESTVSRIRTEHFPLTLESARPSHTSQYLCASSETGSAGELFFGEGSRLTVL.

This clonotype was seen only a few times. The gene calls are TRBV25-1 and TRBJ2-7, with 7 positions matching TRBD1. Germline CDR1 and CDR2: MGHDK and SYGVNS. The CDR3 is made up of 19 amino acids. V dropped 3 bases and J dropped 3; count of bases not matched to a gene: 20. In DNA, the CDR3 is TGTGCCAGCAGTGACGCGCGGTCAGGGGGTGGCAATAGCCGCTACGAGCAGTACTTC. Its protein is CASSDARSGGGNSRYEQYF.